A selection of T cell receptor beta chains follows, all from one sample in a study of blood T cell repertoires in COVID-19. Data came from immunoSEQ multiplex PCR; TCRdb stores just in-frame clones and leaves some out. This table holds some 220,000 clones, 70% to 90% found once. The sample consisted of peripheral blood. Source of these receptors: a man in his fifties or sixties who had recovered from COVID-19. The CDR3 runs from the conserved cysteine through the conserved F or W. The D gene is left open where the match is weak. Size is stated for part of the rows, as once, few or many counts, or as a class when the clone is expanded.

D gene: .; clone size: few; J gene: TRBJ1-5; V gene: TRBV18; CDR3 protein: CASSQQGSNQPQHF; CDR3 DNA: TGTGCCAGCTCACAACAGGGTAGCAATCAGCCCCAGCATTTT
D gene: .; clone size: .; J gene: TRBJ2-6; V gene: TRBV27; CDR3 protein: CASSSILGGREISGANVLTF; CDR3 DNA: TGTGCCAGCAGTTCCATCCTCGGGGGACGGGAAATCTCTGGGGCCAACGTCCTGACTTTC
D gene: TRBD1; clone size: .; J gene: TRBJ2-3; V gene: TRBV19; CDR3 protein: CASSIGGQGADTQYF; CDR3 DNA: TGTGCCAGTAGTATAGGTGGACAGGGTGCAGATACGCAGTATTTT
D gene: .; clone size: .; J gene: TRBJ2-5; V gene: TRBV25-1; CDR3 protein: CASSVSAAGQETQYF; CDR3 DNA: TGTGCCAGCAGTGTGTCCGCCGCAGGCCAAGAGACCCAGTACTTC
D gene: .; clone size: .; J gene: TRBJ2-6; V gene: TRBV19; CDR3 protein: CASSGQASGANVLTF; CDR3 DNA: TGTGCCAGTAGTGGGCAGGCCTCTGGGGCCAACGTCCTGACTTTC
D gene: .; clone size: .; J gene: TRBJ2-5; V gene: TRBV24-1; CDR3 protein: CATSEVTGPQETQYF; CDR3 DNA: TGTGCCACCAGTGAAGTAACAGGCCCCCAAGAGACCCAGTACTTC
D gene: .; clone size: .; J gene: TRBJ1-2; V gene: TRBV6-4; CDR3 protein: CASSDVGLEAGYGYTF; CDR3 DNA: TGTGCCAGCAGTGACGTGGGTCTCGAAGCGGGCTATGGCTACACCTTC
D gene: TRBD2; clone size: .; J gene: TRBJ2-3; V gene: TRBV7-9; CDR3 protein: CASRPSGRGTDTQYF; CDR3 DNA: TGTGCCAGCAGGCCGAGCGGGAGAGGTACAGATACGCAGTATTTT
D gene: TRBD1; clone size: .; J gene: TRBJ2-7; V gene: TRBV3-1/TRBV3-2; CDR3 protein: CASSPGQGVSYEQYF; CDR3 DNA: TGTGCCAGCAGTCCTGGACAGGGGGTGTCGTACGAGCAGTACTTC
D gene: .; clone size: .; J gene: TRBJ2-2; V gene: TRBV10-3; CDR3 protein: CAIRRGLSGELFF; CDR3 DNA: TGTGCCATTCGTCGGGGTTTAAGCGGGGAGCTGTTTTTT
D gene: TRBD2; clone size: .; J gene: TRBJ2-3; V gene: TRBV7-9; CDR3 protein: CASSPRTSGSSQYF; CDR3 DNA: TGTGCCAGCAGCCCAAGGACTAGCGGGAGTTCGCAGTATTTT
D gene: TRBD2; clone size: .; J gene: TRBJ2-1; V gene: TRBV28; CDR3 protein: CASSLAGGSYNEQFF; CDR3 DNA: TGTGCCAGCAGCCTAGCGGGAGGGAGCTACAATGAGCAGTTCTTC
D gene: .; clone size: .; J gene: TRBJ2-5; V gene: TRBV3-1/TRBV3-2; CDR3 protein: CASSPLGGGPVETQYF; CDR3 DNA: TGTGCCAGCAGCCCCCTAGGAGGAGGGCCGGTAGAGACCCAGTACTTC
D gene: TRBD2; clone size: once; J gene: TRBJ2-7; V gene: TRBV5-1; CDR3 protein: CASSLGLAVSYEQYF; CDR3 DNA: TGCGCCAGCAGCTTGGGGCTAGCGGTCTCCTACGAGCAGTACTTC
D gene: .; clone size: .; J gene: TRBJ1-2; V gene: TRBV3-1/TRBV3-2; CDR3 protein: CASSLTSGTGGGYTF; CDR3 DNA: TGTGCCAGCAGCCTTACCTCCGGGACTGGAGGAGGCTACACCTTC
D gene: TRBD1; clone size: .; J gene: TRBJ1-4; V gene: TRBV6-6; CDR3 protein: CASSTGTGREKLFF; CDR3 DNA: TGTGCCAGCAGTACCGGGACAGGGCGTGAAAAACTGTTTTTT
D gene: TRBD2; clone size: .; J gene: TRBJ2-1; V gene: TRBV11-2; CDR3 protein: CASSTRKTSGTRYNEQFF; CDR3 DNA: TGTGCCAGCAGCACGCGGAAGACTAGCGGAACCCGCTACAATGAGCAGTTCTTC
D gene: .; clone size: .; J gene: TRBJ2-7; V gene: TRBV14; CDR3 protein: CASSQGVFRGEQYF; CDR3 DNA: TGTGCCAGCAGCCAAGGCGTTTTTCGAGGCGAGCAGTACTTC
D gene: TRBD1; clone size: .; J gene: TRBJ1-2; V gene: TRBV5-1; CDR3 protein: CASSLGPPGQGRAYGYTF; CDR3 DNA: TGCGCCAGCAGCTTGGGACCACCGGGACAGGGGCGCGCCTATGGCTACACCTTC
D gene: .; clone size: .; J gene: TRBJ2-6; V gene: TRBV19; CDR3 protein: CASSHTSLAAGVSGANVLTF; CDR3 DNA: TGTGCCAGTAGCCACACCTCCCTGGCAGCGGGTGTCTCTGGGGCCAACGTCCTGACTTTC
D gene: TRBD2; clone size: once; J gene: TRBJ2-1; V gene: TRBV28; CDR3 protein: CASNTGGYNEQFF; CDR3 DNA: TGTGCCAGCAATACGGGAGGGTACAATGAGCAGTTCTTC
D gene: TRBD2; clone size: once; J gene: TRBJ2-1; V gene: TRBV18; CDR3 protein: CASSPLTSGRASSYNEQFF; CDR3 DNA: TGTGCCAGCTCACCCTTAACTAGCGGGAGGGCGAGCTCCTACAATGAGCAGTTCTTC
D gene: TRBD1; clone size: once; J gene: TRBJ1-2; V gene: TRBV4-2; CDR3 protein: CASSQEGQGASNYGYTF; CDR3 DNA: TGTGCCAGCAGCCAAGAAGGGCAGGGGGCGTCTAACTATGGCTACACCTTC
D gene: TRBD1; clone size: .; J gene: TRBJ2-7; V gene: TRBV5-3; CDR3 protein: CARSPPDRGDLLYEQYF; CDR3 DNA: TGTGCCAGAAGCCCCCCCGACAGGGGAGATTTACTGTACGAGCAGTACTTC
D gene: .; clone size: .; J gene: TRBJ2-5; V gene: TRBV11-2; CDR3 protein: CASSLGRGREETQYF; CDR3 DNA: TGTGCCAGCAGCTTGGGCAGGGGGCGGGAGGAGACCCAGTACTTC
D gene: TRBD1; clone size: .; J gene: TRBJ1-5; V gene: TRBV4-2; CDR3 protein: CASSQAPGQGTQPQHF; CDR3 DNA: TGTGCCAGCAGCCAAGCACCGGGACAGGGAACTCAGCCCCAGCATTTT
D gene: TRBD1; clone size: .; J gene: TRBJ2-5; V gene: TRBV5-8; CDR3 protein: CASSLEPGQPKETQYF; CDR3 DNA: TGTGCCAGCAGCTTAGAACCGGGACAGCCCAAAGAGACCCAGTACTTC
D gene: TRBD2; clone size: .; J gene: TRBJ2-1; V gene: TRBV15; CDR3 protein: CATSRGGTSATNQEQFF; CDR3 DNA: TGTGCCACCAGCAGAGGTGGGACTAGCGCGACGAATCAAGAGCAGTTCTTC
D gene: TRBD2; clone size: .; J gene: TRBJ2-1; V gene: TRBV19; CDR3 protein: CASTRGSSYNEQFF; CDR3 DNA: TGTGCCAGTACCCGCGGGAGCTCCTACAATGAGCAGTTCTTC
D gene: .; clone size: .; J gene: TRBJ2-1; V gene: TRBV11-2; CDR3 protein: CASSTPGTYNEQFF; CDR3 DNA: TGTGCCAGCAGCACACCGGGAACTTACAATGAGCAGTTCTTC
D gene: .; clone size: .; J gene: TRBJ2-1; V gene: TRBV7-9; CDR3 protein: CASSFSTTYNEQFF; CDR3 DNA: TGTGCCAGCAGCTTTAGCACTACATACAATGAGCAGTTCTTC
D gene: TRBD2; clone size: .; J gene: TRBJ2-1; V gene: TRBV28; CDR3 protein: CASSLIPSPRESNYNEQFF; CDR3 DNA: TGTGCCAGCAGTTTAATCCCCTCCCCGCGGGAGAGTAACTACAATGAGCAGTTCTTC
D gene: .; clone size: .; J gene: TRBJ2-4; V gene: TRBV28; CDR3 protein: CASSGPRGYSKNIQYF; CDR3 DNA: TGTGCCAGCAGTGGGCCCAGGGGATATTCCAAAAACATTCAGTACTTC
D gene: TRBD2; clone size: .; J gene: TRBJ2-7; V gene: TRBV5-6; CDR3 protein: CASSLAGLAGLSYEQYF; CDR3 DNA: TGTGCCAGCAGCTTGGCCGGACTAGCGGGGCTCTCCTACGAGCAGTACTTC
D gene: .; clone size: .; J gene: TRBJ2-7; V gene: TRBV14; CDR3 protein: CASSQVSGTYEQYF; CDR3 DNA: TGTGCCAGCAGCCAAGTTTCGGGTACTTACGAGCAGTACTTC
D gene: TRBD1; clone size: .; J gene: TRBJ2-1; V gene: TRBV28; CDR3 protein: CASIKTPTGGANNEQFF; CDR3 DNA: TGTGCCAGCATCAAAACCCCGACAGGGGGCGCGAACAATGAGCAGTTCTTC
D gene: .; clone size: .; J gene: TRBJ2-1; V gene: TRBV6-6; CDR3 protein: CASSAGESYNEQFF; CDR3 DNA: TGTGCCAGTTCCGCCGGGGAGTCCTACAATGAGCAGTTCTTC